One and the same sample provided the 22 T cell receptor beta chains below, sequenced in a study of blood T cell repertoires in COVID-19. Sequencing used immunoSEQ multiplex PCR; TCRdb keeps in-frame clones, though not all of them. The sample has hundreds of thousands of clones; about 90% are singletons. Material for sequencing was PBMCs or T cells enriched from blood (not recorded which). The receptor source for this set is a woman in her twenties or thirties who had recovered from COVID-19.

V is TRBV12-3 or TRBV12-4 and J is TRBJ1-2; TRBD1 aligns across 7 bases. V lost 2 bases and J lost 14; bases outside the gene matches: 8. The CDR3 runs 12 residues. The DNA of the CDR3 is TGTGCCAGCAGTTTACCCGACAGGGCCCCAACCTTC. It is translated as CASSLPDRAPTF.

The rearrangement joins TRBV2 to TRBJ1-1, with D maybe TRBD1 (5 bases). The CDR3 runs 14 residues. V was cut by 6 bases and J by 4 bases, with 15 bases left in between. In germline, CDR1 is SNHLY, CDR2 FYNNEI. In DNA, the CDR3 is TGTGCCAGCAGCCTGCTCCAGGGCCCCACTGAAGCTTTCTTT. The encoded protein is CASSLLQGPTEAFF. The variable domain in full, with the rest retrieved from reference TRBV2 and TRBJ1-1, is EPEVTQTPSHQVTQMGQEVILRCVPISNHLYFYWYRQILGQKVEFLVSFYNNEISEKSEIFDDQFSVERPDGSNFTLKIRSTKLEDSAMYFCASSLLQGPTEAFFGQGTRLTVV.

The rearrangement links TRBV19 to TRBJ1-5; D gene uncertain. Per the germline V gene, CDR1 is LNHDA and CDR2 is SQIVND (reference sequence). Trimming took 5 bases from V and 0 from J, leaving 11 bases between them. This CDR3 is 15 amino acids long. CDR3 in DNA: TGTGCCAGTAGTTTACGGGGTTATAGCAATCAGCCCCAGCATTTT. Translated: CASSLRGYSNQPQHF.

The chain carries TRBV2 and TRBJ2-3; D perhaps matches TRBD1 (6 bases). V gave up 10 bases and J gave up 2 bases, with 22 bases separating them. The germline V gene encodes CDR1 SNHLY and CDR2 FYNNEI. The CDR3 extends over 16 amino acids. The CDR3 reads CATASRGFGYTDTQYF. The DNA of the CDR3 is TGTGCCACCGCTAGCAGGGGATTCGGATACACAGATACGCAGTATTTT.

The rearrangement links TRBV15 to TRBJ1-3; no definite D call. This CDR3 is 17 amino acids long. Looked up from germline, CDR1 is LNHNV and CDR2 is YYDKDF (reference sequence). V lost 0 bases and J 9 bases, leaving 21 bases between the germline ends. For the CDR3, the DNA is TGTGCCACCAGCAGAGATCTCGGAGACCACACTGAGAGCACCATATATTTT. Translated, it gives CATSRDLGDHTESTIYF.

CDR3 bases: TGTGCCAGCAGCGGAACAGATATATATGCGGGTGAAGCTTTCTTT. It yields the protein CASSGTDIYAGEAFF. The chain carries TRBV9 and TRBJ1-1; no reliable D call. Germline V gene sequence: CDR1 SGDLS, CDR2 YYNGEE. CDR3 length equals 15 residues. Trimming pared 3 bases from V and 7 bases from J, leaving 19 bases between.

This chain joins TRBV7-9 and TRBJ1-6, with D perhaps TRBD1 (6 bases). The CDR3 covers 13 residues. Germline CDR1 SEHNR, CDR2 FQNEAQ (reference sequence). The V end lost 7 bases, the J end lost 7 bases, and 11 bases lay between the germline ends. The CDR3 loop is CASIRTGNSPLHF. CDR3 nucleotide sequence: TGTGCCAGCATCCGTACAGGGAATTCACCCCTCCACTTT. The variable domain in full, with the rest retrieved from reference TRBV7-9 and TRBJ1-6, is DTGVSQNPRHKITKRGQNVTFRCDPISEHNRLYWYRQTLGQGPEFLTYFQNEAQLEKSRLLSDRFSAERPKGSFSTLEIQRTEQGDSAMYLCASIRTGNSPLHFGNGTRLTVT.

This chain connects TRBV4-1 to TRBJ1-3; D ambiguous. This CDR3 comprises 15 residues. Germline V CDR1 and CDR2: MGHRA, YSYEKL. V lost 0 bases to trimming and J lost 0 bases, with 6 bases between them. The CDR3 coding sequence is TGCGCCAGCAGCCAAGATCCAGGCTCTGGAAACACCATATATTTT. Residues: CASSQDPGSGNTIYF.

This chain joins TRBV6-1 and TRBJ1-2; D gene ambiguous. This CDR3 has 14 amino acids. Germline values: CDR1 MNHNS, CDR2 SASEGT. The V end was cut by 1 base, the J end by 2 bases, with 8 bases between. In DNA, the CDR3 is TGTGCCAGCAGTGAAGTGGAGGACAACTATGGCTACACCTTC. As protein: CASSEVEDNYGYTF.

The V and J genes are TRBV11-2 and TRBJ1-1; 7 positions agree with TRBD1. Per germline, CDR1 SGHAT and CDR2 FQNNGV. This CDR3 has 18 residues. Trimming removed 0 bases from V and 0 bases from J; junction bases left unmatched: 10. CDR3 protein: CASSLDYARGGVNTEAFF. The DNA of the CDR3 is TGTGCCAGCAGCTTAGATTACGCGCGAGGGGGCGTGAACACTGAAGCTTTCTTT. The full variable domain, completed using reference TRBV11-2 and TRBJ1-1, is EAGVAQSPRYKIIEKRQSVAFWCNPISGHATLYWYQQILGQGPKLLIQFQNNGVVDDSQLPKDRFSAERLKGVDSTLKIQPAKLEDSAVYLCASSLDYARGGVNTEAFFGQGTRLTVV.

DNA for the CDR3: TGCGCCAGCAGCTTGGTCGGACTAAACACAGATACGCAGTATTTT. As protein: CASSLVGLNTDTQYF. This chain links TRBV5-1 with TRBJ2-3; possible D gene TRBD2, 6 bases. The CDR3 runs 15 residues. Between the trimmed V and J ends, which lost 0 bases and 2 bases, there was a span of 10 bases. The germline gives CDR1 SGHRS, CDR2 YFSETQ.

This clone showed up just once. The rearrangement links TRBV5-4 to TRBJ1-5; no reliable D call. Germline V lookup: CDR1 SGHNT, CDR2 YYREEE (reference sequence). There are 17 residues in the CDR3. Trimming took 0 bases from V and 1 from J, leaving 14 bases between them. DNA of the CDR3: TGTGCCAGCAGCTTGGGTGGTGCGGTAGGAAGCAATCAGCCCCAGCATTTT. The encoded protein is CASSLGGAVGSNQPQHF.

The rearrangement uses TRBV15 and TRBJ2-3; 9 positions match TRBD1. J lost 0 bases, V lost 3 bases, and 10 bases had no gene match. This CDR3 contains 18 residues. Germline CDR1 and CDR2: LNHNV and YYDKDF (reference sequence). The CDR3 DNA is TGTGCCACCAGCAGGACAGGGGGGACCTTTTTTAGCACAGATACGCAGTATTTT. Translation: CATSRTGGTFFSTDTQYF.

The V call is TRBV5-1, the J call TRBJ2-1, with no clear D. The CDR3 has 12 amino acids. Germline V gives CDR1 SGHRS, CDR2 YFSETQ. Trimming left V 7 bases short and J 5 bases short, with 10 bases between. The CDR3 reads CASRPGDNEQFF. CDR3 bases: TGCGCCAGCCGGCCAGGTGACAATGAGCAGTTCTTC.

The chain couples TRBV12-3 or TRBV12-4 to TRBJ1-2, with D hard to call. The CDR3 has 11 amino acids. V was trimmed by 7 bases and J by 6 bases, leaving 9 bases between them. The CDR3 coding sequence is TGTGCCAGCACTCCCTTAAATGGCTACACCTTC. Amino acids: CASTPLNGYTF.

The V and J genes are TRBV4-2 and TRBJ2-2; the D gene is possibly TRBD2 (7 bases). V lost 0 bases and J 3 bases, leaving 14 bases between the germline ends. CDR3 length: 17 amino acids. The germline CDR1 and CDR2 sequences are LGHNA and YNFKEQ. CDR3 in amino acids: CASSQEYGGRYTGELFF. In DNA, the CDR3 is TGTGCCAGCAGCCAAGAGTACGGGGGGCGATACACCGGGGAGCTGTTTTTT.

The CDR3 DNA reads as TGTGCCAGCAGTTACCTCAGGGGGGATCACTATGGCTACACCTTC. Translating it yields CASSYLRGDHYGYTF. The chain has TRBV6-5 and TRBJ1-2, with 7 bases identical to TRBD1. The germline V gene encodes CDR1 MNHEY and CDR2 SVGAGI. With V trimmed by 2 bases and J by 3 bases, 6 bases remained unmatched. The CDR3 runs to 15 residues.

The chain recombines TRBV6-5 with TRBJ2-7; perhaps TRBD2 as D (6 bases). The germline V gene has CDR1 MNHEY and CDR2 SVGAGI. V was cut by 6 bases and J by 6 bases, with 12 bases left in between. This CDR3 is built from 12 residues. In DNA, the CDR3 is TGTGCCAGCAGGCGGGATGTCTCCGAGCAGTACTTC. Its translation: CASRRDVSEQYF.

V usage is TRBV3-1 (or the pseudogene TRBV3-2) and J usage is TRBJ1-3; possible D gene TRBD1, 6 bases. This CDR3 spans 16 amino acids. Germline V gene sequence: CDR1 LGHDT, CDR2 YNNKEL (reference sequence). Trimming removed 3 bases at V and 0 bases at J, with 12 bases between. In nucleotides, the CDR3 is TGTGCCAGCAGCCAGAACAGGGCGGGCTCTGGAAACACCATATATTTT. It encodes CASSQNRAGSGNTIYF.

This clone was picked up one time. The gene calls are TRBV9 and TRBJ2-2, with a tentative D call TRBD1 (6 bases). CDR1 is SGDLS, CDR2 YYNGEE, per germline. This CDR3 is 16 amino acids long. V was shortened by 1 base and J by 1 base, with 11 bases between the two germline ends. The CDR3 protein is CASSVFPTGNTGELFF. Here the CDR3 DNA reads TGTGCCAGCAGCGTATTCCCGACAGGGAACACCGGGGAGCTGTTTTTT.

This clone appeared once. The chain links TRBV6-5 to TRBJ1-4, with TRBD1 matching 10 bases. The germline V gene has CDR1 MNHEY and CDR2 SVGAGI. J lost 8 bases, V lost 7 bases, and 4 bases had no gene match. The CDR3 loop spans 13 amino acids. As DNA, the CDR3 is TGTGCCAGCAAGGGACAGGGGAGCGAAAAACTGTTTTTT. Its translation: CASKGQGSEKLFF.

The chain has TRBV7-2 and TRBJ2-2, with D hard to call. V was shortened by 5 bases and J by 6 bases, with 13 bases between the two germline ends. The CDR3 consists of 14 residues. The germline gives CDR1 SGHTA, CDR2 FQGNSA. The CDR3 is CASSPSARAGELFF. The CDR3 bases are TGTGCCAGCAGCCCCTCCGCTCGCGCCGGGGAGCTGTTTTTT.